Reported below is one T cell receptor beta chain. Its antigen remains unidentified. The data derive from a study of T cell repertoires in cytomegalovirus infection. Across the study: Indicated by public TCR beta signatures were CMV infection and matching HLA type.

Findings of the study overall: Clonotype analysis showed dominance of the ex vivo response by HLA-C-restricted CMV-specific TCR beta clonotypes. Based on cumulative public TCR beta family frequency, carriers of CMV plus the relevant HLA were identified.

TCRdb used MiXCR to reprocess the reads, holding one entry per CDR3 protein. This table holds about 320,000 distinct CDR3 sequences, more than 8% found once. The CDR3 totals 15 residues. Looked up from germline, CDR1 is SGHTA and CDR2 is FQGTGA. With 5 bases removed from V and 4 bases from J, the gap between germline ends came to 16 bases. The J gene is TRBJ2-3, the V gene TRBV7-3; TRBD2 is a possible D gene (6 bases). Source material: PBMCs. This clonotype originated in a human donor in good health (CMV status not recorded). Some clones in this sample may be carry-over from other donors' samples. The CDR3 here is CASSPAGGRPDTQYF. Written as DNA, the CDR3 is TGTGCCAGCAGCCCCGCCGGTGGGAGGCCAGATACGCAGTATTTT.